This record concerns one TCR beta chain sequence. Its antigen remains unknown. This CDR3 has 13 amino acids. Trimming removed 3 bases at V and 9 bases at J, with 15 bases between. CDR1 SQVTM and CDR2 ANQGSEA come from the germline V gene. Following RNA extraction, reverse transcription yielded cDNA that acted as the sequencing template. Some clones are missing from TCRdb's copy, which holds only in-frame ones; the method was immunoSEQ multiplex PCR. The sample includes some 240,000 clones, under 75% of them seen just once. This entry belongs to a study of CD8+ T cells in alopecia areata. Broader study findings: Researchers say the link of baseline CD8+ expansion to response remains uncertain, with one nonresponder. The study found higher clonality in lesional than normal scalp, especially in alopecia totalis/universalis.

Treatment specified: oral pan-JAK inhibitor, 5-10 mg twice daily. Sorting separated CD4+ and CD8+ T cells out of PBMCs. This TCR was recovered from a human donor with alopecia areata. The chain uses TRBV29-1 and TRBJ2-4; TRBD1 is a possible D gene (5 bases). The sample here was CD4+ T cells sorted from blood, taken at week 4, from a patient treated with tofacitinib. DNA for the CDR3: TGCAGCGTTGATCGGCAGGGTGGCGGCATTCAGTACTTC. It encodes CSVDRQGGGIQYF.